This TCR beta chain stems from a study of T cell responses to AZD1222 COVID-19 vaccine. General observations from the study: Baseline seropositives among AZD1222 recipients totaled only five or six. Repertoire samples came only from after the peak T cell response.

Measured with immunoSEQ multiplex PCR; TCRdb has only the in-frame clones, and not every one. This repertoire shows tens of thousands of clones, more than 85% found once; its top ten account for around 15%. Notes on this clone: Its antigen remains unknown.

CDR3 size: 14 residues. Germline lookup yields CDR1 DFQATT and CDR2 SNEGSKA (reference sequence). Trimming took 3 bases from V and 4 from J, leaving 13 bases between them. Material: peripheral blood, obtained on day 0 of AZD1222 vaccination. The receptor was derived from an adult in good health. The J gene is TRBJ1-3, the V gene TRBV20-1, with D hard to call. CDR3 protein: CSASVGFGGNTIYF. CDR3 nucleotides: TGCAGTGCTAGTGTGGGATTCGGCGGAAACACCATATATTTT.